These 14 T cell receptor beta chains were all obtained from the same sample, sequenced in a study of blood T cell repertoires in COVID-19. Repertoires were generated with immunoSEQ multiplex PCR, while TCRdb's copy carries only in-frame clones and drops some. The sample yields about 46,000 clones, 80% to 90% seen once. Sequenced: peripheral blood. These receptors came from a woman aged 80 or over with COVID-19, enrolled during active disease.

V and J are TRBV19 and TRBJ2-1; 13 nucleotides align to TRBD2. This CDR3 comprises 15 residues. The V segment lost 5 bases and the J segment 7 bases; nucleotides outside the gene matches: 5. Germline CDR1 reads LNHDA; CDR2 reads SQIVND (reference sequence). CDR3 residues: CASSLGTSGENEQFF. CDR3 sequence (DNA): TGTGCCAGTAGTCTTGGGACTAGCGGGGAAAATGAGCAGTTCTTC.

The V and J genes are TRBV18 and TRBJ2-7; D is perhaps TRBD2 (6 bases). Germline CDR1 KGHSH, CDR2 LQKENI. V was trimmed by 3 bases and J by 2 bases, leaving 11 bases between them. The CDR3 has 14 residues. CDR3 coding DNA: TGTGCCAGCTCACCGGCGGGAACAACCTACGAGCAGTACTTC. It encodes CASSPAGTTYEQYF.

The rearrangement joins TRBV15 to TRBJ2-7; maybe TRBD2 (6 bases). Germline CDR1 LNHNV, CDR2 YYDKDF (reference sequence). The CDR3 covers 15 residues. V gave up 1 base and J gave up 2 bases, with 12 bases separating them. Here the CDR3 reads CATSRVGSGPYEQYF. The DNA of the CDR3 is TGTGCCACCAGCAGAGTCGGTAGCGGCCCCTACGAGCAGTACTTC. The full variable domain, in which reference TRBV15 and TRBJ2-7 provide the parts outside the CDR3, is DAMVIQNPRYQVTQFGKPVTLSCSQTLNHNVMYWYQQKSSQAPKLLFHYYDKDFNNEADTPDNFQSRRPNTSFCFLDIRSPGLGDTAMYLCATSRVGSGPYEQYFGPGTRLTVT.

The V gene is TRBV4-2, the J gene TRBJ2-5; 9 bases match TRBD2. The CDR3 loop spans 16 amino acids. Germline trimming cut 1 base from V and 4 bases from J; bases unmatched to any gene: 7. CDR1 is LGHNA, CDR2 YNFKEQ, per germline. The CDR3 region is CASSQGGGGGPETQYF. Written as DNA, the CDR3 is TGTGCCAGCAGCCAAGGGGGCGGGGGGGGCCCAGAGACCCAGTACTTC.

The chain combines TRBV6-5 with TRBJ2-2; D unresolved. CDR3 length equals 13 residues. Germline CDR1 and CDR2: MNHEY and SVGAGI. Trimming took 1 base from V and 4 from J, leaving 4 bases between them. In DNA, the CDR3 is TGTGCCAGCAGTTACTGGAGCACCGGGGAGCTGTTTTTT. Its protein is CASSYWSTGELFF.

The rearrangement links TRBV4-2 to TRBJ2-7; TRBD2 matches 9 bases. The CDR3 spans 15 residues. V lost 3 bases to trimming and J lost 0 bases; unmatched junction nucleotides: 3. From germline, CDR1 is LGHNA and CDR2 YNFKEQ. CDR3 region: CASSHLTSGSYEQYF. CDR3 coding DNA: TGTGCCAGCAGCCATTTGACTAGCGGCTCCTACGAGCAGTACTTC.

This sequence joins TRBV6-5 and TRBJ2-3; possible D gene TRBD2, 6 bases. The V and J ends lost 7 bases and 2 bases respectively, with 13 bases between them. The germline V gene has CDR1 MNHEY and CDR2 SVGAGI. The CDR3 is 14 amino acids. CDR3 nucleotides: TGTGCCAGCACTGGCGGGATCCACACAGATACGCAGTATTTT. Translation gives CASTGGIHTDTQYF.

The chain has TRBV11-2 and TRBJ2-5; D might be TRBD2 (6 bases). Germline V lookup: CDR1 SGHAT, CDR2 FQNNGV. Trimming removed 4 bases at V and 5 bases at J, with 8 bases between. The CDR3 totals 12 residues. DNA of the CDR3: TGTGCCAGCAGCTGGGGGAGGGAGACCCAGTACTTC. Protein: CASSWGRETQYF.

The rearrangement joins TRBV7-9 to TRBJ2-7; D not certain. V was cut by 4 bases and J by 2 bases, with 9 bases left in between. CDR1 is SEHNR, CDR2 FQNEAQ, per germline (reference sequence). This CDR3 is built from 13 residues. CDR3 sequence: CASSSGSTYEQYF. CDR3 bases: TGTGCCAGCAGCTCCGGGTCCACCTACGAGCAGTACTTC.

The genes are TRBV9 and TRBJ1-1, with D maybe TRBD1 (5 bases). The V end lost 4 bases, the J end lost 7 bases, and 20 bases lay between the germline ends. The CDR3 contains 15 residues. The V gene's germline CDR1 is SGDLS and CDR2 YYNGEE. CDR3 in DNA: TGTGCCAGCAGCCCCACCTTTGGGGCCGTGAATGAAGCTTTCTTT. Its protein is CASSPTFGAVNEAFF.

The CDR3 here is CASSGHYEQYF. CDR3 DNA sequence: TGTGCCAGCAGTGGGCACTACGAGCAGTACTTC. J is TRBJ2-7 and V is TRBV28; D not resolved. In germline, CDR1 is MDHEN, CDR2 SYDVKM. Trimming took off 5 bases at V and 3 bases at J, with 5 bases between the two ends. The CDR3 runs 11 residues.

The chain couples TRBV6-5 to TRBJ1-5; D gene ambiguous. The CDR3 is 15 residues long. Germline CDR1 and CDR2: MNHEY and SVGAGI. Trimming cost V 2 bases and J 0 bases, with 8 bases left between them. CDR3 bases: TGTGCCAGCAGTTACGGGAGGGATAGCAATCAGCCCCAGCATTTT. Residues: CASSYGRDSNQPQHF.

The chain recombines TRBV2 with TRBJ2-5; D may be TRBD2 (6 bases). V lost 7 bases, J lost 10 bases, and 19 bases lay in between. Germline V gene sequence: CDR1 SNHLY, CDR2 FYNNEI. The CDR3 length is 13 residues. CDR3 residues: CASTGTAPGSQYF. CDR3 DNA sequence: TGTGCCAGCACGGGGACTGCCCCGGGGAGCCAGTACTTC.

The CDR3 loop is CASSFGSQETQYF. CDR3 bases: TGTGCCAGCAGTTTCGGGTCCCAAGAGACCCAGTACTTC. J is TRBJ2-5 and V is TRBV7-9; no clear D. Trimming removed 6 bases from V and 1 base from J, with 9 bases in between. The CDR3 contains 13 residues. Germline CDR1 is SEHNR and CDR2 is FQNEAQ (reference sequence).